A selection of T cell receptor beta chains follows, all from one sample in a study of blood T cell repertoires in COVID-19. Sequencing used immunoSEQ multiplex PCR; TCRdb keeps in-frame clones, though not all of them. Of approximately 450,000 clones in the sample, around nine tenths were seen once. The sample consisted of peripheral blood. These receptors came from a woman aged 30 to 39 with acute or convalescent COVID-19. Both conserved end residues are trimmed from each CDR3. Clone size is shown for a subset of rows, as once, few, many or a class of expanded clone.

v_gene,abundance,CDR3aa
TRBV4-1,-,ASSSGGAGETQY
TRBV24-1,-,ATSDSRQGLRNEQF
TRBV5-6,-,ASSEGGAGEKLF
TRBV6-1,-,ASSEPGTANTEAF
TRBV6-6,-,ASSSRQDSEQY
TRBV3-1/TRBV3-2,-,ASSTVRTTQY
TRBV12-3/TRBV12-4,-,ASSFGSLLPLH
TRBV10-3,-,AISDRDRNTEAF
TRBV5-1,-,ASSTDGGEYNEQF
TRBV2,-,AITPQPLAKNIQY
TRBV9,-,ASSVGGRGLETQY
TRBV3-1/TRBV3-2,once,ASSQRGGPTYGYT
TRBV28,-,ASSVLGSKTYNEQF
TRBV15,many,ATELPEAGDEQF
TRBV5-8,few,ASVTWTGEDTGELF
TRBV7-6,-,ASSLAVFTSGGITGVKETQY
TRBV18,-,ASSPRAGGEGTDTQY
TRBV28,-,ASSEHGRESTEAF
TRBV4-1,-,ASSQGEWTAYNEQF
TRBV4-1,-,ASSQLTSGGVEQY
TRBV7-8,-,ASSPSTNYGYT
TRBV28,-,ASRPGGTAFSGANVLT
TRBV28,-,ASSLESSTDTQY
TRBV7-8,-,ASSSYDSGGALRETQY
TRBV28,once,ASSFGGTYEQY
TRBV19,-,ASSMLVGGANEKLF
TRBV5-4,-,ASSFSGNEKLF
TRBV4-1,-,ASSQARVNEKLF
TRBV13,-,ASSYTGTVVETQY
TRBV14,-,ASSQGVDRAPVEQF
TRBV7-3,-,ASSRLAGGPSTGELF
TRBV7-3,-,ASSSGLAGDQETQY
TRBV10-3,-,AISETPDSLSLRANVLT
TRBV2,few,ASGDISSGNTIY
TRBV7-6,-,ASSLEGRVGTEAF
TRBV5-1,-,ASSSGTGSYEQY
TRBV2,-,ASSEALQGGSPLH
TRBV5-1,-,ASSLGRTQGIYEQY
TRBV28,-,ASSFSGQGPTYEQY
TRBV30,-,AWSVPGRGWRETQY
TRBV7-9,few,ASSGDRVKSSGELF
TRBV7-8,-,ASSPHPSGGGYEQY
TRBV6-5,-,ASSKQTYTEAF
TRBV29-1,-,SVEDYKATGQELYGYT
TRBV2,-,AMDSSGNTIY
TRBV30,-,AWRVGALEAF
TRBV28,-,ASSRQLLAHSYEQY
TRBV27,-,ASSYGGSPDTQY
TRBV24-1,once,ATSDLQTGSETQY
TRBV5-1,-,ASSPAGQGRQETQY
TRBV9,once,ASSAPLRGGSYNEQF
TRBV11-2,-,ASSLDEADTQY
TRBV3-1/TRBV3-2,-,ASSQDPRARGYGYT
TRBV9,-,ASSVGQFPPPFGYT
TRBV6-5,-,ASRFLGQGITEAF